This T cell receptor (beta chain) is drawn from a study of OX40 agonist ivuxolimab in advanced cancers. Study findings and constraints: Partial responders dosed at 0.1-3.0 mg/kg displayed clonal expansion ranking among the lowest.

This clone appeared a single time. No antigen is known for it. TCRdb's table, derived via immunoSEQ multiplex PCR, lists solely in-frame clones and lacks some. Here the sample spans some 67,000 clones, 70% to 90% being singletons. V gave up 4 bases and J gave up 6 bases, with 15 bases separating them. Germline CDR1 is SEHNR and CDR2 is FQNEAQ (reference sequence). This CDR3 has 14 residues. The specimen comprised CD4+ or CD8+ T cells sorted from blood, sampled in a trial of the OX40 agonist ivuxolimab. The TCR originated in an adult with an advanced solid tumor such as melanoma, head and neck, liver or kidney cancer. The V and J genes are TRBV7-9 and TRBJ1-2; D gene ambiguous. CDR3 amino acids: CASSSPGSADGYTF. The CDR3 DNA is TGTGCCAGCAGCTCGCCGGGCTCCGCGGATGGCTACACCTTC.